The source of this T cell receptor beta chain is a study of a mutant IDH1 vaccine in newly diagnosed glioma. The overall study: Patients were started on vaccination 4-6 weeks after radiotherapy alone, or with temozolomide cycles.

Trimming stripped 8 bases from V and 11 bases from J, with 18 bases between. The germline CDR1 and CDR2 sequences are SEHNR and FQNEAQ (reference sequence). CDR3 length equals 13 residues. Some clones are missing from TCRdb's copy, which holds only in-frame ones; the method was immunoSEQ multiplex PCR. Here the sample spans 58,000 or so clones, 80% to 85% being singletons. For this clone: Its antigen is undetermined.

Study-level findings and limits: Vaccination induced immune responses in approximately 94% of patients.

Sample time point: week 47, end of study. A single vaccine dose contained 300 ug of mutant IDH1 20-mer peptide, and topical imiquimod was used with it. Vaccination of patients was performed eight times, in weeks 1, 3, 5, 7, 11, 15, 19 and 23. The chain links TRBV7-9 to TRBJ1-4; D possibly corresponds to TRBD1 (5 bases). The sequencing here drew on PBMCs, taken from a glioma patient whose treatment included an IDH1 peptide vaccine. The sequence came from a woman aged 45-65 years with glioma. CDR3 sequence (DNA): TGTGCCAGCTCCGATGGGACCGTAGGGAAACTGTTTTTT. Amino acid sequence: CASSDGTVGKLFF.